These T cell receptor beta chains were read from a single sample in a study of shared clonotypes between healthy human individuals. The repertoire was sequenced with immunoSEQ multiplex PCR; TCRdb's copy has only in-frame clones and lacks some. Of 450,000 to 500,000 clones in the sample, around four fifths are singletons; the top ten hold approximately 12%. The sequenced sample was PBMCs. These receptor sequences come from a woman aged 40 to 50 in good health. Some clones in this sample may be carry-over from other donors' samples. CDR3s include the opening cysteine and the closing phenylalanine or tryptophan. Fields, in order: J gene, clone size, V gene, D gene, CDR3 protein, CDR3 DNA. D genes are given only for firm matches. The listing skips clone size in some rows; elsewhere it reads once, few, many or a size class.

TRBJ1-2 once TRBV7-2 TRBD1 CASSFGTGDHGYTF TGTGCCAGCAGCTTTGGGACAGGGGATCATGGCTACACCTTC
TRBJ2-2 NA TRBV19 TRBD1 CASSSGTGGLPGELFF TGTGCCAGTAGTTCCGGGACAGGGGGCTTGCCCGGGGAGCTGTTTTTT
TRBJ1-2 NA TRBV2 TRBD1 CAGNRDRLYIGYTF TGTGCCGGAAACCGGGACAGGCTCTATATAGGCTACACCTTC
TRBJ1-5 NA TRBV28 NA CASSGGRRGSNQPQHF TGTGCCAGCAGTGGGGGTCGGAGGGGTAGCAATCAGCCCCAGCATTTT
TRBJ2-5 few TRBV7-7 NA CASSLQGGQETQYF TGTGCCAGCAGCTTACAGGGGGGACAAGAGACCCAGTACTTC
TRBJ1-4 NA TRBV5-1 NA CASSADGLNEKLFF TGCGCCAGCAGCGCGGACGGTCTAAATGAAAAACTGTTTTTT
TRBJ1-5 NA TRBV7-8 NA CASSLAFHYSNQPQHF TGTGCCAGCAGCTTAGCCTTTCATTATAGCAATCAGCCCCAGCATTTT
TRBJ2-3 NA TRBV5-6 NA CASQQTYADTQYF TGTGCCAGCCAACAGACCTATGCAGATACGCAGTATTTT
TRBJ2-7 few TRBV2 TRBD2 CASSVVGGPEQYF TGTGCCAGCAGTGTCGTGGGAGGGCCTGAGCAGTACTTC
TRBJ1-4 NA TRBV28 TRBD1 CASSFGTGAEKLFF TGTGCCAGCAGCTTCGGGACAGGTGCTGAAAAACTGTTTTTT
TRBJ2-1 NA TRBV7-9 TRBD1 CASRTGTGAGGEQFF TGTGCCAGCAGGACCGGGACAGGGGCCGGTGGTGAGCAGTTCTTC
TRBJ2-7 NA TRBV19 TRBD2 CASSSSSGSSYEQYF TGTGCCAGTAGTTCCTCTAGCGGGAGCTCCTACGAGCAGTACTTC
TRBJ1-2 NA TRBV5-1 NA CASSLTDSYGYTF TGCGCCAGCAGCTTGACCGACTCCTATGGCTACACCTTC
TRBJ2-7 NA TRBV2 NA CASSTQVPYEQYF TGTGCCAGCAGTACCCAGGTACCCTACGAGCAGTACTTC
TRBJ2-2 NA TRBV7-3 NA CASSLAQGTGELFF TGTGCCAGCAGCTTAGCCCAGGGGACCGGGGAGCTGTTTTTT
TRBJ2-3 NA TRBV28 TRBD2 CASSLGAGTSNTDTQYF TGTGCCAGCAGCCTGGGGGCCGGGACTAGCAACACAGATACGCAGTATTTT
TRBJ1-6 NA TRBV7-9 NA CASSPLYERPLHF TGTGCCAGCAGCCCTCTTTATGAGCGGCCCCTCCACTTT
TRBJ1-3 NA TRBV5-1 NA CASSLEGRLVGNTIYF TGCGCCAGCAGCTTGGAAGGCAGGCTGGTTGGAAACACCATATATTTT
TRBJ2-7 NA TRBV7-9 TRBD1 CASSWGQRIEVQYF TGTGCCAGCAGCTGGGGACAGCGAATAGAGGTGCAGTACTTC
TRBJ2-7 NA TRBV10-3 TRBD2 CAISESELAGRYEQYF TGTGCCATCAGTGAGTCAGAACTAGCGGGGAGATACGAGCAGTACTTC
TRBJ2-3 NA TRBV30 NA CAWSSAGKDTQYF TGTGCCTGGAGTTCGGCGGGGAAAGATACGCAGTATTTT
TRBJ2-7 NA TRBV10-3 NA CAISEIGQREQYF TGTGCCATCAGTGAAATCGGACAGCGGGAGCAGTACTTC
TRBJ2-1 many TRBV27 NA CASSSYRGGSYNEQFF TGTGCCAGCAGTTCGTACAGGGGGGGCTCCTACAATGAGCAGTTCTTC
TRBJ2-7 NA TRBV18 NA CASSPAPYEQYF TGTGCCAGCTCACCGGCCCCCTACGAGCAGTACTTC
TRBJ1-6 NA TRBV19 TRBD1 CASSEDRASPLHF TGTGCCAGTAGTGAGGACAGGGCTTCACCCCTCCACTTT
TRBJ2-1 NA TRBV7-9 NA CASSLRSARKTYNEQFF TGTGCCAGCAGCTTAAGATCAGCGCGGAAAACCTACAATGAGCAGTTCTTC
TRBJ2-1 many TRBV5-1 TRBD2 CASSVAGDGVEQFF TGCGCCAGCAGCGTAGCGGGAGACGGGGTTGAGCAGTTCTTC
TRBJ2-7 once TRBV2 TRBD2 CASSGLAGGPYYYEQYF TGTGCCAGCAGTGGATTAGCGGGAGGGCCCTACTACTACGAGCAGTACTTC
TRBJ2-1 NA TRBV7-8 NA CASSLGAPRRQFF TGTGCCAGCAGCTTAGGGGCCCCGAGGCGGCAGTTCTTC
TRBJ2-7 NA TRBV5-1 TRBD2 CASSLVQLAGGSYEQYF TGCGCCAGCAGCTTGGTGCAGCTAGCGGGAGGGTCCTACGAGCAGTACTTC
TRBJ2-2 NA TRBV5-1 NA CASSGGGSDTGELFF TGCGCCAGCTCCGGGGGCGGGAGTGACACCGGGGAGCTGTTTTTT
TRBJ2-7 once TRBV30 NA CAWSVGWQGSYEQYF TGTGCCTGGAGTGTGGGCTGGCAGGGCTCCTACGAGCAGTACTTC
TRBJ2-3 NA TRBV29-1 TRBD2 CSVESREGRGSTDTQYF TGCAGCGTTGAATCTCGGGAGGGAAGGGGCAGCACAGATACGCAGTATTTT
TRBJ1-2 NA TRBV7-8 NA CASSPRTVPGYTF TGTGCCAGCAGCCCCCGGACAGTTCCTGGCTACACCTTC
TRBJ2-1 NA TRBV28 NA CASSLPYGGEQFF TGTGCCAGCAGTTTGCCCTATGGGGGGGAGCAGTTCTTC
TRBJ1-1 NA TRBV7-2 NA CASSLAKGGRGRNTEAFF TGTGCCAGCAGCTTAGCCAAAGGGGGTAGGGGTAGGAACACTGAAGCTTTCTTT
TRBJ1-2 NA TRBV5-1 NA CASSRRLPGRDGYTF TGCGCCAGCAGCCGAAGGCTCCCAGGGCGGGATGGCTACACCTTC
TRBJ2-7 NA TRBV27 NA CASSSFGVGSYEQYF TGTGCCAGCAGCTCCTTCGGGGTAGGAAGCTACGAGCAGTACTTC
TRBJ2-7 NA TRBV27 TRBD1 CASSSPDRGLYEQYF TGTGCCAGCAGTTCGCCTGACAGGGGGCTCTACGAGCAGTACTTC
TRBJ2-2 NA TRBV6-5 NA CASSKTVANTGELFF TGTGCCAGCAGTAAGACAGTGGCGAACACCGGGGAGCTGTTTTTT
TRBJ1-4 NA TRBV7-9 NA CASSLGEQKLFF TGTGCCAGCAGCTTAGGAGAGCAAAAACTGTTTTTT
TRBJ2-1 once TRBV11-2 TRBD1 CASSMGQGAPRPFF TGTGCCAGCAGCATGGGACAGGGGGCCCCCCGACCGTTCTTC
TRBJ2-6 NA TRBV19 TRBD1 CASSRTGAPSGANVLTF TGTGCCAGTAGTAGGACAGGCGCACCCTCTGGGGCCAACGTCCTGACTTTC
TRBJ1-3 NA TRBV7-9 NA CASSPGSRSGNTIYF TGTGCCAGCAGCCCCGGGTCCCGCTCTGGAAACACCATATATTTT
TRBJ2-2 once TRBV6-4 NA CASSAGDTGELFF TGTGCCAGCAGCGCCGGGGACACCGGGGAGCTGTTTTTT
TRBJ2-1 few TRBV27 TRBD2 CASSFLAGGLNNEQFF TGTGCCAGCAGTTTCCTAGCGGGAGGACTTAACAATGAGCAGTTCTTC
TRBJ1-1 NA TRBV28 NA CASISIRVGKTEAFF TGTGCCAGCATCTCCATCAGGGTTGGAAAAACTGAAGCTTTCTTT
TRBJ1-5 NA TRBV27 NA CASSLWGVGNQPQHF TGTGCCAGCAGTTTGTGGGGTGTCGGCAATCAGCCCCAGCATTTT
TRBJ2-7 few TRBV5-4 TRBD2 CASSLDGGGNYEQYF TGTGCCAGCAGCTTGGACGGCGGGGGGAACTACGAGCAGTACTTC
TRBJ2-2 NA TRBV19 NA CASRWERPNTGELFF TGTGCCAGTAGATGGGAGCGTCCGAACACCGGGGAGCTGTTTTTT
TRBJ2-7 NA TRBV27 NA CASSLVVADTYEQYF TGTGCCAGCAGTTTGGTGGTAGCGGATACCTACGAGCAGTACTTC
TRBJ1-1 NA TRBV4-3 NA CASSQDGGRETEAFF TGCGCCAGCAGCCAAGATGGGGGGAGAGAGACTGAAGCTTTCTTT
TRBJ1-2 NA TRBV2 NA CASTFDGFYGYTF TGTGCCAGCACTTTCGACGGATTCTATGGCTACACCTTC
TRBJ1-1 NA TRBV18 TRBD1 CASSPRQGQNTEAFF TGTGCCAGCTCACCTCGACAGGGACAGAACACTGAAGCTTTCTTT
TRBJ2-1 NA TRBV12-5 TRBD1 CASGLVLGQGRSYNEQFF TGTGCTAGTGGTTTGGTACTTGGACAGGGACGCTCCTACAATGAGCAGTTCTTC